The 2 T cell receptor beta chains presented below share a single source sample, sequenced in a study of shared clonotypes between healthy human individuals. Generated by immunoSEQ multiplex PCR, the TCRdb table keeps only in-frame clones and is missing some. The sample shows 1.4 million to 1.5 million clones, roughly 96% of them seen only once. The sample comprised naive CD4+ T cells sorted from blood. The sample's subset: CD45RA+ positively selected. These receptor sequences come from a man aged 25-45 years in good health.

This rearrangement joins TRBV2 to TRBJ1-5; a possible D gene is TRBD1 (6 bases). The length of the CDR3 is 15 residues. CDR1 is SNHLY and CDR2 is FYNNEI in the germline V gene. V shed 6 bases and J shed 7 bases, with 19 bases lying between them. CDR3 nucleotides: TGTGCCAGCAGGAATCGGGGGCAGGGTAACCAGCCCCAGCATTTT. Amino acid sequence: CASRNRGQGNQPQHF.

This clone was counted a single time. The J gene is TRBJ1-3, the V gene TRBV15; 7 nucleotides align to TRBD1. The CDR3 length is 15 residues. J was trimmed by 0 bases and V by 5 bases; bases with no gene match: 4. Germline CDR1 and CDR2: LNHNV and YYDKDF (reference sequence). In nucleotides, the CDR3 is TGTGCCACCAGCCCTCGGACAGGCTCTGGAAACACCATATATTTT. This encodes CATSPRTGSGNTIYF.